These T cell receptor beta chains were read from a single sample in a study of CD8 T cells in ankylosing spondylitis. TCRdb used MiXCR to reprocess the 5' RACE reads, holding one entry per CDR3 protein. The repertoire holds more than 300,000 distinct CDR3 sequences, with roughly 8% as singletons. Sample: blood, either unsorted or a sorted T cell fraction (not recorded which). These receptors were obtained from a male donor with ankylosing spondylitis. CDR3s include the opening cysteine and the closing phenylalanine or tryptophan. D genes are given only for firm matches. Clone size is given for some rows only: seen once, a few or many times, or a class if the clone is expanded.

clone_size: NA
j_call: TRBJ1-2
d_call: NA
v_call: TRBV7-9
cdr3_aa: CASSFYLGYGYTF
cdr3_nt: TGTGCCAGCAGCTTTTACTTGGGCTATGGCTACACCTTC

clone_size: few
j_call: TRBJ1-5
d_call: NA
v_call: TRBV7-2
cdr3_aa: CASSLVMGLRNQPQHF
cdr3_nt: TGTGCCAGCAGCTTAGTGATGGGGCTGCGGAATCAGCCCCAGCATTTT

clone_size: few
j_call: TRBJ2-7
d_call: NA
v_call: TRBV20-1
cdr3_aa: CSASEQNLLEQYF
cdr3_nt: TGCAGTGCCTCGGAGCAGAACTTACTCGAGCAGTACTTC

clone_size: many
j_call: TRBJ2-3
d_call: NA
v_call: TRBV25-1
cdr3_aa: CASSGTPPVDTQYF
cdr3_nt: TGTGCCAGCAGTGGAACGCCTCCCGTGGATACGCAGTATTTT

clone_size: few
j_call: TRBJ1-2
d_call: NA
v_call: TRBV5-1
cdr3_aa: CASSITGSRDYGYTF
cdr3_nt: TGCGCCAGCAGCATAACAGGGAGCCGCGACTATGGCTACACCTTC

clone_size: few
j_call: TRBJ2-3
d_call: TRBD1
v_call: TRBV20-1
cdr3_aa: CSASPDRVGPTDTQYF
cdr3_nt: TGCAGTGCTAGTCCCGACAGGGTTGGTCCCACAGATACGCAGTATTTT

clone_size: few
j_call: TRBJ2-1
d_call: TRBD2
v_call: TRBV29-1
cdr3_aa: CSVEDLRGAGGIHEQFF
cdr3_nt: TGCAGCGTTGAAGACCTCCGGGGAGCGGGAGGGATCCATGAGCAGTTCTTC

clone_size: NA
j_call: TRBJ2-5
d_call: NA
v_call: TRBV4-1
cdr3_aa: CASSQGDREETQYF
cdr3_nt: TGCGCCAGCAGCCAAGGAGATCGGGAAGAGACCCAGTACTTC

clone_size: NA
j_call: TRBJ2-5
d_call: TRBD1
v_call: TRBV15
cdr3_aa: CATSRTTGLETQYF
cdr3_nt: TGTGCCACCAGCAGAACGACAGGGCTAGAGACCCAGTACTTC

clone_size: NA
j_call: TRBJ2-7
d_call: TRBD1
v_call: TRBV10-3
cdr3_aa: CAISVRDRGYEQYF
cdr3_nt: TGTGCCATCAGTGTCCGGGACAGGGGCTACGAGCAGTACTTC

clone_size: many
j_call: TRBJ2-1
d_call: TRBD1
v_call: TRBV12-3/TRBV12-4
cdr3_aa: CASSSWDRGLDEQFF
cdr3_nt: TGTGCCAGCAGTTCTTGGGACAGGGGTTTGGATGAGCAGTTCTTC

clone_size: NA
j_call: TRBJ1-5
d_call: NA
v_call: TRBV24-1
cdr3_aa: CATSEPGGNQPQHF
cdr3_nt: TGTGCCACCAGTGAACCGGGGGGCAATCAGCCCCAGCATTTT

clone_size: NA
j_call: TRBJ2-3
d_call: NA
v_call: TRBV29-1
cdr3_aa: CSVVGTSAGDTQYF
cdr3_nt: TGCAGCGTTGTTGGGACCTCGGCCGGAGATACGCAGTATTTT

clone_size: NA
j_call: TRBJ2-6
d_call: NA
v_call: TRBV20-1
cdr3_aa: CSASTGGANVLTF
cdr3_nt: TGCAGTGCTAGTACCGGAGGGGCCAACGTCCTGACTTTC